A single sample is the source of the 9 T cell receptor beta chains below, sequenced in a study of blood T cells in healthy people across ages. For the second PCR, which ran for roughly 6 to 12 cycles, a sample-barcoded 5' primer and a J-beta primer mix were used. From the 5' RACE reads, TCRdb called clonotypes with MiXCR, one entry per CDR3 protein. The table shows around 1,700,000 distinct CDR3 sequences, with 28% occurring only once. Sequencing input: blood. Source of these receptors: a woman aged 30 to 39 in good health.

The V and J genes are TRBV7-9 and TRBJ2-3; D unresolved. The CDR3 is 13 amino acids. Trimming took off 5 bases at V and 1 base at J, with 7 bases between the two ends. The germline gives CDR1 SEHNR, CDR2 FQNEAQ (reference sequence). The CDR3 bases are TGTGCCAGCAGCCGATGGGGCACAGATACGCAGTATTTT. Translating it yields CASSRWGTDTQYF.

This clonotype has only a few counts. The chain carries TRBV6-6 and TRBJ1-1; a possible D gene is TRBD1 (6 bases). The ends were cut back, 7 bases at V and 0 bases at J, with 12 bases in the middle. The CDR3 runs to 14 residues. Germline V gene sequence: CDR1 MNHNY, CDR2 SVGAGI (reference sequence). CDR3 sequence reads: CASMDSYMNTEAFF. In nucleotides, the CDR3 is TGTGCCAGCATGGACAGTTACATGAACACTGAAGCTTTCTTT.

This rearrangement joins TRBV10-2 to TRBJ2-5, with a possible D match to TRBD1 (6 bases). The J call may be wrong; the DNA end is better matched by TRBJ2-7. CDR3 size: 11 residues. Germline V gene data show CDR1 as WSHSY and CDR2 as SAAADI. CDR3 amino acids: CASLTGPEQYF. CDR3 DNA: TGCGCCAGCTTGACAGGTCCCGAGCAGTACTTC.

This clonotype has more than one count but fewer than ten. V gene TRBV28 combines with J gene TRBJ2-1; D is undetermined. The CDR3 extends over 13 amino acids. V was shortened by 6 bases and J by 5 bases, with 11 bases between the two germline ends. CDR1 and CDR2 from the germline V gene are MDHEN and SYDVKM. The CDR3: CASRYHGHNEQFF. Here the CDR3 DNA reads TGTGCCAGCAGGTACCACGGTCACAATGAGCAGTTCTTC.

Of note for this clonotype: The germline gene is not matched at one end of the junction; a read error may be the cause. The chain links TRBV29-1 to TRBJ2-5; 9 nucleotides agree with TRBD1. This CDR3 has 12 amino acids. The germline V gene has CDR1 SQVTM and CDR2 ANQGSEA. The CDR3 sequence is CSGQGLQETQYF. In DNA, the CDR3 is TGTAGCGGACAGGGGCTCCAAGAGACCCAGTACTTC.

This clonotype was seen at least ten times. J is TRBJ2-3 and V is TRBV4-3; 7 nucleotides match TRBD2. This CDR3 has 16 residues. Unmatched junction bases numbered 8, after V lost 1 base and J lost 4 bases. Germline lookup yields CDR1 LGHNA and CDR2 YSLEER. CDR3 residues: CASSQGALAASDTQYF. DNA for the CDR3: TGCGCCAGCAGCCAAGGGGCGCTAGCGGCTTCAGATACGCAGTATTTT.

The chain employs TRBV7-2 and TRBJ2-1; possible D gene TRBD2, 5 bases. The CDR3 extends over 15 amino acids. Trimming cost V 1 base and J 9 bases, with 16 bases left between them. The germline CDR1 and CDR2 sequences are SGHTA and FQGNSA. CDR3 DNA: TGTGCCAGCAGCTTAGTATCTCGGGGTTCTGGTGAGCAGTTCTTC. Its protein is CASSLVSRGSGEQFF.

This clonotype was seen many times. This chain uses TRBV12-3 or TRBV12-4 with TRBJ1-2; 7 bases are shared with TRBD1. Trimming cost V 6 bases and J 8 bases; bases outside gene matches: 12. The CDR3 consists of 14 residues. The CDR3 loop is CASSLGTAQKGYTF. Here the CDR3 DNA reads TGTGCCAGCAGCCTCGGGACAGCTCAAAAAGGCTACACCTTC.

This clonotype occurred a few times. The gene calls are TRBV29-1 and TRBJ2-4; TRBD2 agrees at 7 bases. The J call may not be correct, given that the DNA end is closer to TRBJ2-7. Germline-derived CDR1 and CDR2 are SQVTM and ANQGSEA. CDR3 length: 13 amino acids. As DNA, the CDR3 is TGCAGCGTTGTTCCCCGGAGGGAGGGCGAGCAGTACTTC. Translation gives CSVVPRREGEQYF.